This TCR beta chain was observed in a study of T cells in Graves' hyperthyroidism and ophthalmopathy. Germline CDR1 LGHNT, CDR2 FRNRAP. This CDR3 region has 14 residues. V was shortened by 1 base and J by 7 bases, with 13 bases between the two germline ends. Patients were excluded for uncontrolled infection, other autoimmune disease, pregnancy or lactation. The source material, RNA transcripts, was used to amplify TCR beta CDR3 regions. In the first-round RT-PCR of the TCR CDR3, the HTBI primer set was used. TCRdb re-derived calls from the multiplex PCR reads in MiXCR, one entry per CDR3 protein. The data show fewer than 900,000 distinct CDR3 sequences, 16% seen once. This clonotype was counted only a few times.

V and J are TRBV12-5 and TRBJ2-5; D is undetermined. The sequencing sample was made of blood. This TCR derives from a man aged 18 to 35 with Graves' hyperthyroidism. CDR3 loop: CASGLADNRGTQYF. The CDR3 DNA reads TGTGCTAGTGGTTTGGCCGACAATAGAGGGACCCAGTACTTC.